This TCR beta chain was recovered during a study of blood T cell repertoires in COVID-19 (dated by TCRdb to 2019 to 2021). The study in broad terms: Samples from collaborators originated in the United States, Italy and Spain and spanned both the acute and convalescent phases of COVID-19. The prospective study material was composed of cDNA or gDNA derived from T cells, B-cell-depleted T cells, or PBMCs. The dataset comprised deeply sampled blood TCRbeta repertoires from subjects exposed to, actively infected with, or recovered from COVID-19. The repertoires were released in a freely available public database intended as a resource for research on the immune response to SARS-CoV-2. The samples were drawn from two sources: the first 160 participants of the ongoing ImmuneRACE study, and 1,000 to 1,500 subjects contributed by 6 global collaborators. The sample metadata nearly always contained a de-identified subject ID, COVID-19 status, age in years and sex. Where HLA class I and class II types were available, the types were taken from metadata supplied by the sample provider, not from assay-based typing.

Overall study results and their limits: The quantity of clinical and demographic metadata differed by source and by participant and was supplied without curation.

To note about this clone: What antigen it recognizes has not been identified. No base qualities exist here, and no much larger clone lies one base off it.

The trim is 8 bases for V and 2 bases for J, with a gap of 15 bases between the germline ends. The CDR3 measures 14 amino acids from cysteine to phenylalanine. Of all the DNA, just the CDR3 is kept, 42 bases in frame from base 1. Reading the germline V gene gives CDR1 MDHEN and CDR2 SYDVKM. Each collaborating institution followed its own protocols to collect whole blood in K2EDTA tubes. For TCRbeta analysis, collaborator samples were shipped as frozen whole blood, as isolated PBMCs, or as DNA extracted from either sample type. The immunoSEQ Assay, a bias-controlled multiplex PCR, was used to amplify TCRbeta CDR3 regions from genomic DNA. As for the original processing: The number of nucleated cells in each sample was estimated from the amplification of reference gene primers within the assay. To quantify the absolute abundance of each unique TCRbeta CDR3 rearrangement, sequence reads were collapsed and filtered. Productive Simpson clonality was computed per sample as the square root of Simpson's diversity index over productive rearrangements. TCRdb mirrors the immuneACCESS table, restricted to in-frame sequences. Some clones are absent from its copies; in checked studies, under half trace to an unresolved V gene, and the reason for the others is unknown. That table gives V, J and clone size, and the DNA gave D and trimming. Across this sample there are under 150,000 clones, with around three quarters seen only once. Approximately 3.6% of the sample rests with the top ten.

The sequence links TRBV28 to TRBJ2-5; no D segment can be confidently identified. The sample taken for sequencing was peripheral blood. The sequence derives from a man aged 55 to 70 with acute or convalescent COVID-19. The CDR3 reads CASRVSEVQETQYF. The nucleotides are TGTGCCAGCCGTGTAAGTGAGGTTCAAGAGACCCAGTACTTC.